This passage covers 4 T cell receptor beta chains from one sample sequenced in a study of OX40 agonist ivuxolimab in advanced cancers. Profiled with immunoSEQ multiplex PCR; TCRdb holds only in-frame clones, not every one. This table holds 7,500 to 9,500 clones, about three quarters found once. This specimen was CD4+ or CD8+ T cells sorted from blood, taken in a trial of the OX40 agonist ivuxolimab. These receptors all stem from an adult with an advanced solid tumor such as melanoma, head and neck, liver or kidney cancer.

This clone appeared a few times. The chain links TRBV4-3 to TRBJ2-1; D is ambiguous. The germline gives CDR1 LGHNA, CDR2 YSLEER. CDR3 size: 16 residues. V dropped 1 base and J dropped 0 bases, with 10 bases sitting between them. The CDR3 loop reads CASSQVGSFSYNEQFF. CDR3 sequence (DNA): TGCGCCAGCAGCCAAGTTGGATCCTTCTCCTACAATGAGCAGTTCTTC.

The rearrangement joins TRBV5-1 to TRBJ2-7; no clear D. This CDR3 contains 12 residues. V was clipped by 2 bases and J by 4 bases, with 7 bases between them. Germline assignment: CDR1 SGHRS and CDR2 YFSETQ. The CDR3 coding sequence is TGCGCCAGCAGCTTCACGTCTTACGAGCAGTACTTC. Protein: CASSFTSYEQYF.

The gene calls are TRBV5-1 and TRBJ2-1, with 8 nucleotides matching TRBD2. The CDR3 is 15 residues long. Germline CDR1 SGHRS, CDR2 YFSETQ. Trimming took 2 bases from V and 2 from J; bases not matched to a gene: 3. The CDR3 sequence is CASSFDSGAYNEQFF. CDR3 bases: TGCGCCAGCAGCTTCGATAGCGGGGCCTACAATGAGCAGTTCTTC.

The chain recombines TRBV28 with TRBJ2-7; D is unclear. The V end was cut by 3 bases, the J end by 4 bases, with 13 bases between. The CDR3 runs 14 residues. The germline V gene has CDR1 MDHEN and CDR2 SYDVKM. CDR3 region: CASSFFRSLYEQYF. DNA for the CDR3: TGTGCCAGCAGTTTTTTTCGTTCCCTTTACGAGCAGTACTTC.